Sequencing of this TCR beta chain was carried out in a study of blood T cell repertoires in COVID-19. Sequencing used immunoSEQ multiplex PCR; TCRdb keeps in-frame clones, though not all of them. The profile shows 65,000 to 95,000 clones, 89% of them singletons. Input material: peripheral blood. The TCR originated in a man aged 65 to 85 with active or convalescent COVID-19.

The DNA for the CDR3 is TGCGCCAGCAGCCGGGGAGGGATGGATACGCAGTATTTT. Its protein is CASSRGGMDTQYF. The chain has TRBV4-3 and TRBJ2-3, with 7 bases lining up with TRBD2. This CDR3 is 13 amino acids long. Trimming at V came to 4 bases and at J to 6 bases, leaving 4 bases not matched to a gene. Germline-derived CDR1 and CDR2 are LGHNA and YSLEER.